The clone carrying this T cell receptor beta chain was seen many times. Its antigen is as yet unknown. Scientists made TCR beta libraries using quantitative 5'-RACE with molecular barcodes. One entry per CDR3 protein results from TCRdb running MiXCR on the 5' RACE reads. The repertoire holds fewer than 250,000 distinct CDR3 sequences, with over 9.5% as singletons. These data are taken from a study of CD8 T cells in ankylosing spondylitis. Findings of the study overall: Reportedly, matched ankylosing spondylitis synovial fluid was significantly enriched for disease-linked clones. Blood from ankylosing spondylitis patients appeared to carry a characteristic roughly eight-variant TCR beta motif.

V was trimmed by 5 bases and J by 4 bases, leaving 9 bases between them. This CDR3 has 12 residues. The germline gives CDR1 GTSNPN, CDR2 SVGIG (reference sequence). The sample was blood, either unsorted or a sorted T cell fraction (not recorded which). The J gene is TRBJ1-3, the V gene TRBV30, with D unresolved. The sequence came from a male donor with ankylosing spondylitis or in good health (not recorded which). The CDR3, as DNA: TGTGCCTGGGTCCCACCGGGAAACACCATATATTTT. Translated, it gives CAWVPPGNTIYF.